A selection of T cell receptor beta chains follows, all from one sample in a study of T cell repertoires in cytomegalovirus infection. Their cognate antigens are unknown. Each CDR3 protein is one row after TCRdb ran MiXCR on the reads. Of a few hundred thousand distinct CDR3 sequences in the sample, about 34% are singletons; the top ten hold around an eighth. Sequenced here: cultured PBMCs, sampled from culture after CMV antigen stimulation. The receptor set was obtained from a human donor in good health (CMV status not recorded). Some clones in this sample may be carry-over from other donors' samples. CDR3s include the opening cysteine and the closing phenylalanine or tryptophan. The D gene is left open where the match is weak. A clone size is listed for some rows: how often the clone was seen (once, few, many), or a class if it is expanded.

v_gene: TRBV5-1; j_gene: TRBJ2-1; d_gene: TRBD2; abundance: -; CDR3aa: CASSLAAGLAGFNEQFF; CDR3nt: TGCGCCAGCAGCTTGGCCGCGGGACTAGCGGGATTCAATGAGCAGTTCTTC
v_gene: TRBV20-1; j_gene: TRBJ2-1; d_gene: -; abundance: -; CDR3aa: CSAREADTTYNEQFF; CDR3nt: TGCAGTGCTAGAGAGGCGGATACTACCTACAATGAGCAGTTCTTC
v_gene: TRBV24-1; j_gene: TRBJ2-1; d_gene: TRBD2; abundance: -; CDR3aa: CATSDPTSPLLTKFF; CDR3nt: TGTGCCACCAGTGACCCGACTAGCCCGCTGTTGACAAAGTTCTTC
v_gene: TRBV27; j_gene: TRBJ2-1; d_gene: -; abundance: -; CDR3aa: CASSLGLGHNEQFF; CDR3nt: TGTGCCAGCTCTTTGGGCCTGGGGCACAATGAGCAGTTCTTC
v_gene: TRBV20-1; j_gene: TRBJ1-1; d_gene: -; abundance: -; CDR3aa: CSAASSLGTEAFF; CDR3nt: TGCAGTGCTGCCTCTTCCCTGGGCACTGAAGCTTTCTTT
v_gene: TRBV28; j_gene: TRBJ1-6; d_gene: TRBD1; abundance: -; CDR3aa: CASSGQGGGSPLHF; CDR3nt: TGTGCCAGCAGTGGACAGGGCGGGGGTTCACCCCTCCACTTT
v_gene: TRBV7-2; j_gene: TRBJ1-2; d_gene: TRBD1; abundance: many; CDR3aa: CASSRQGVLGYTF; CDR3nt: TGTGCCAGCAGCCGACAGGGAGTATTAGGCTACACCTTC
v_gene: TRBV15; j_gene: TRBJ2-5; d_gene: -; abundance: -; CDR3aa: CATSRVFSDPAETQYF; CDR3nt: TGTGCCACCAGCAGAGTCTTTTCAGACCCTGCGGAGACCCAGTACTTC
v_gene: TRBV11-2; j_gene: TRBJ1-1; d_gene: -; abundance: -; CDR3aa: CASSTALNTEAFF; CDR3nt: TGTGCCAGCAGCACAGCCTTGAACACTGAAGCTTTCTTT
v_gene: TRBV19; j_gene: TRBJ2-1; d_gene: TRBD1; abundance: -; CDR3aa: CASGDRSGNEQFF; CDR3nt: TGTGCCAGTGGGGACAGGTCAGGCAATGAGCAGTTCTTC
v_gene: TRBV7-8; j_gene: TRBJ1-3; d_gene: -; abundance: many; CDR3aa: CASSFGYSGNTIYF; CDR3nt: TGTGCCAGCAGCTTCGGATACTCTGGAAACACCATATATTTT
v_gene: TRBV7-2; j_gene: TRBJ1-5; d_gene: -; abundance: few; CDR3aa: CASTTRGGQPQHF; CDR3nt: TGTGCCAGCACCACGAGGGGGGGGCAGCCCCAGCATTTT
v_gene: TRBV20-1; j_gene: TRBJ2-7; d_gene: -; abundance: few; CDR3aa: CSPRPPAPYEQYF; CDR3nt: TGCAGTCCCAGACCGCCCGCCCCCTACGAGCAGTACTTC
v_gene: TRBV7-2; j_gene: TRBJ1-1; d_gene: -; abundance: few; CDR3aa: CASSLDLLGGPRTEAFF; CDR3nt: TGTGCCAGCAGCTTAGATTTGTTAGGGGGTCCGAGAACTGAAGCTTTCTTT
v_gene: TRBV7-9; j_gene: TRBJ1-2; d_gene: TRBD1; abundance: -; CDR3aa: CASSLSEGASGYTF; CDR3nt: TGTGCCAGCAGCTTATCGGAGGGGGCTAGCGGCTACACCTTC
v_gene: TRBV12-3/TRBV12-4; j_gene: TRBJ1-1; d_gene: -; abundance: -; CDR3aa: CASRPDRQNTEAFF; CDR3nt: TGTGCCAGCAGACCAGACAGACAGAACACTGAAGCTTTCTTT
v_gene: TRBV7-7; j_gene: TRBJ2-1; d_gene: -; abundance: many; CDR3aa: CASSPGFYNEQFF; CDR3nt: TGTGCTAGCAGCCCGGGATTCTACAATGAGCAGTTCTTC
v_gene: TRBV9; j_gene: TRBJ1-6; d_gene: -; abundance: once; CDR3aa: CASSVGGPESPLHF; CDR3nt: TGTGCCAGCAGCGTCGGGGGGCCGGAGTCCCCCCTCCACTTT
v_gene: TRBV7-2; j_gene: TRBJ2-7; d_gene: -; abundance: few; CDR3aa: CASSVSNSYEQYF; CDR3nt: TGTGCCAGCAGCGTTAGCAACTCGTACGAGCAGTACTTC
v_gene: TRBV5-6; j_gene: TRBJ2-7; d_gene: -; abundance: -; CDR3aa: CASSLYGLYEQYF; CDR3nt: TGTGCCAGCAGCTTGTATGGGCTCTACGAGCAGTACTTC
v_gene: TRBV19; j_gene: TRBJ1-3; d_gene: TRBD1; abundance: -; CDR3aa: CASQGAGNTIYF; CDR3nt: TGTGCCTCACAGGGGGCTGGAAACACCATATATTTT
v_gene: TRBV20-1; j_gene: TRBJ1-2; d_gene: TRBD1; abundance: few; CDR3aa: CSASEGANYGYTF; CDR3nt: TGCAGTGCTAGTGAGGGGGCAAACTATGGCTACACCTTC
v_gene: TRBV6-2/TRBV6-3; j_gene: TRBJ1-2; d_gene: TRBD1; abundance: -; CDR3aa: CASSYGETGGPNYGYTF; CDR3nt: TGTGCCAGCAGTTACGGAGAAACAGGGGGCCCAAACTATGGCTACACCTTC
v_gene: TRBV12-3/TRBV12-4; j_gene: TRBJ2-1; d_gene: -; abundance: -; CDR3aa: CASSFYSSSYNEQFF; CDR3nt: TGTGCCAGCAGTTTCTACTCGAGCTCCTACAATGAGCAGTTCTTC
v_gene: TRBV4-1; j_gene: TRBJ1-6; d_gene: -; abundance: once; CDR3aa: CASSQGASSPLHF; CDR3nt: TGCGCCAGCAGCCAGGGGGCGAGTTCACCCCTCCACTTT
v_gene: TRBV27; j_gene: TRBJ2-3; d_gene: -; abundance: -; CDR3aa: CASSRRLLTDTQYF; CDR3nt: TGTGCCAGCAGTCGGAGGCTTCTCACAGATACGCAGTATTTT
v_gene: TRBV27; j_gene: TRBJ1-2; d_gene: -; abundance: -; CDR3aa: CASSSEGLQGCGYTF; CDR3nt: TGTGCCAGCAGTTCCGAGGGCCTACAGGGTTGTGGCTACACCTTC
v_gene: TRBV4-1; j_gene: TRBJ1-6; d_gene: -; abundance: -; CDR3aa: CASSQLTGKMDSPLHF; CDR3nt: TGCGCCAGCAGCCAACTTACCGGGAAAATGGATTCACCCCTCCACTTT
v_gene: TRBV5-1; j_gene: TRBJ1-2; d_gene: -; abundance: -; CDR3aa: CASSSEGWGYTF; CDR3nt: TGCGCCAGCAGCTCCGAGGGGTGGGGCTACACCTTC
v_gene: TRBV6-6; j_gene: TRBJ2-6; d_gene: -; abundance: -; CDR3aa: CASSYFYRTDRGANVLTF; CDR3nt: TGTGCCAGCAGTTACTTCTACCGGACAGACCGTGGGGCCAACGTCCTGACTTTC
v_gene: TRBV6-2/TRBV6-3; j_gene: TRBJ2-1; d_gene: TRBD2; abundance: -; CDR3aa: CASSYLPMASGIDNEQFF; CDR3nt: TGTGCCAGCAGTTATCTCCCGATGGCTAGCGGGATCGACAATGAGCAGTTCTTC
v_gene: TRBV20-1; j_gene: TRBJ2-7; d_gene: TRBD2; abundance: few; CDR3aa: CSARLADYEQYF; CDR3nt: TGCAGTGCTAGACTAGCGGACTACGAGCAGTACTTC
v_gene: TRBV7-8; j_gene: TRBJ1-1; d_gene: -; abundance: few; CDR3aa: CASSPPGFMNTEAFF; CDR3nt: TGTGCCAGCAGCCCCCCAGGGTTCATGAACACTGAAGCTTTCTTT
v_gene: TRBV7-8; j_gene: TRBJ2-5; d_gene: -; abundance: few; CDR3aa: CASSYRGRTAGETQYF; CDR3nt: TGTGCCAGCAGCTATAGGGGGAGGACGGCGGGGGAGACCCAGTACTTC
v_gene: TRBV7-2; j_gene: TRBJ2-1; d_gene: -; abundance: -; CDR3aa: CASSQVRVEQFF; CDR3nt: TGTGCCAGCAGCCAAGTTCGTGTTGAGCAGTTCTTC
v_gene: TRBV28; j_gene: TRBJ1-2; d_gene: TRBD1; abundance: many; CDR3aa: CASSLLSGGDYGYTF; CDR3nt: TGTGCCAGCAGTTTGTTGTCAGGGGGCGACTATGGCTACACCTTC
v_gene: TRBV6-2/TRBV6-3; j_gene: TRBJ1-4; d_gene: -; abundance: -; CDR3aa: CASREHGTANEKLFF; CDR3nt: TGTGCCAGCAGGGAGCACGGTACGGCTAATGAAAAACTGTTTTTT
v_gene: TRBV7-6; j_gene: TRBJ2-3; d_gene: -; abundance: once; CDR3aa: CASSLGEGMGTQYF; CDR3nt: TGTGCCAGCAGCTTAGGCGAGGGGATGGGTACGCAGTATTTT
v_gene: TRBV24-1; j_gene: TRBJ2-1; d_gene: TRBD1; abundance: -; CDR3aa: CATSDLEGQGANNEQFF; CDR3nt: TGTGCCACCAGTGATTTAGAAGGACAGGGGGCCAACAATGAGCAGTTCTTC
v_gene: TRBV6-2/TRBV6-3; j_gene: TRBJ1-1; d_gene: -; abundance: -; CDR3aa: CASSYSRSGLRAFF; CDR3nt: TGTGCCAGCAGTTACTCGAGGAGCGGACTCCGCGCTTTCTTT
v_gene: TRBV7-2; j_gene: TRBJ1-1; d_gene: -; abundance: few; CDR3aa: CASSRDFGTLAEAFF; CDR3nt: TGTGCCAGCAGCCGCGATTTCGGGACCCTGGCTGAAGCTTTCTTT
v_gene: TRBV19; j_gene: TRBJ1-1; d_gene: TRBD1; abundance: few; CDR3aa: CASTLNSAGGTEAFF; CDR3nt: TGTGCCAGTACCCTAAACTCGGCAGGGGGCACTGAAGCTTTCTTT
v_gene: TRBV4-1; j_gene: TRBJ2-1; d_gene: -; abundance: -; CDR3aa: CASSQQSSEISYNEQFF; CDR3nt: TGCGCCAGCAGCCAACAATCTTCGGAGATCTCCTACAATGAGCAGTTCTTC
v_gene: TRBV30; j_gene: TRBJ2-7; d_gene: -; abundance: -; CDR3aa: CAWETDSYEQYF; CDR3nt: TGTGCCTGGGAGACAGATTCCTACGAGCAGTACTTC
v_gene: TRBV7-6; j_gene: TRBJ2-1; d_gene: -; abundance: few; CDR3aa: CASSLVTSGNEQFF; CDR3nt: TGTGCCAGCAGCTTAGTAACTAGTGGCAATGAGCAGTTCTTC
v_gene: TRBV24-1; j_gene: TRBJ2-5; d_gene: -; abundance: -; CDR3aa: CATSDPLGPLRETQYF; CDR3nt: TGTGCCACCAGTGACCCACTGGGACCGCTCCGGGAGACCCAGTACTTC
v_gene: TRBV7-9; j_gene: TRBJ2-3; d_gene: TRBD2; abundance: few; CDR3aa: CASSLPPTSGGTDTQYF; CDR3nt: TGTGCCAGCAGCTTACCCCCAACTAGCGGTGGAACAGATACGCAGTATTTT
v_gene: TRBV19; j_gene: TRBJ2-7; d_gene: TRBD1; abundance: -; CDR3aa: CASSGRSTGTGYGEQYF; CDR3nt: TGTGCCAGTAGTGGACGATCGACCGGGACAGGGTACGGCGAGCAGTACTTC
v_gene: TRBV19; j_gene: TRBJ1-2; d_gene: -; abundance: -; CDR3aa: CASSISVYGYTF; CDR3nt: TGTGCCAGTAGTATTTCAGTCTATGGCTACACCTTC
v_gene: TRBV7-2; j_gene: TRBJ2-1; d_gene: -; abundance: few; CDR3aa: CASSLDAGREQFF; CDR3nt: TGTGCCAGCAGCTTAGACGCGGGAAGGGAGCAGTTCTTC
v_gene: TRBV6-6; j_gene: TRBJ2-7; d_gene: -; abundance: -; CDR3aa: CASSYEWGTYEQYF; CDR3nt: TGTGCCAGCAGTTACGAGTGGGGCACCTACGAGCAGTACTTC
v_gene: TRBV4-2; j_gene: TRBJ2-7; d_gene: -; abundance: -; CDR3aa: CASSERLSYEQYF; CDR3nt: TGTGCCAGCAGCGAGAGACTATCCTACGAGCAGTACTTC
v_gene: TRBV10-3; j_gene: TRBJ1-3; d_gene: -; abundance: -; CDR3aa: CAISDRTAGNTIYF; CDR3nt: TGTGCCATCAGTGACAGGACAGCTGGAAACACCATATATTTT
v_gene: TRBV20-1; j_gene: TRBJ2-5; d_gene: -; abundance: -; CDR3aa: CSAVWAGGPQGTQYF; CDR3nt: TGCAGTGCTGTTTGGGCAGGAGGTCCACAAGGGACCCAGTACTTC
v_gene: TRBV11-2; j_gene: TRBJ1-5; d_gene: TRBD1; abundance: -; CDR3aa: CASSFDLQGARQPQHF; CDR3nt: TGTGCCAGCAGCTTTGATTTACAGGGGGCGAGACAGCCCCAGCATTTT